A selection of T cell receptor beta chains follows, all from one sample in a study of blood T cell repertoires in COVID-19. Clones were sequenced by immunoSEQ multiplex PCR, and TCRdb holds only the in-frame ones, with some missing. Counted here are around 250,000 clones, about 84% occurring once; the ten biggest clones make up over 9%. Sequencing was carried out using peripheral blood. The origin of the receptors is a man of 80 years or more with acute or convalescent COVID-19. Both conserved end residues are part of each CDR3. The D gene is left open where the match is weak. Only part of the rows carry a size: once, few, many, or a class if the clone is expanded.

NA TRBJ1-2 TRBD1 TRBV28 CASSPGTAPYGYTF TGTGCCAGCAGCCCCGGGACAGCTCCATATGGCTACACCTTC
NA TRBJ1-3 TRBD1 TRBV7-9 CASSSDRGRNTIYF TGTGCCAGCAGCTCCGACAGGGGAAGAAACACCATATATTTT
NA TRBJ2-1 NA TRBV2 CASSEDPVSSYNEQFF TGTGCCAGCAGTGAAGACCCCGTGAGCTCCTACAATGAGCAGTTCTTC
NA TRBJ2-6 TRBD1 TRBV18 CASSPRQGARAGANVLTF TGTGCCAGCTCACCACGACAGGGGGCGAGGGCTGGGGCCAACGTCCTGACTTTC
NA TRBJ2-1 TRBD1 TRBV24-1 CATSDLQGTGGNEQFF TGTGCCACCAGTGATTTGCAGGGGACAGGGGGCAATGAGCAGTTCTTC
few TRBJ2-1 NA TRBV19 CASRGALGVWFF TGTGCCAGCCGGGGGGCGCTGGGGGTTTGGTTCTTC
NA TRBJ1-1 TRBD1 TRBV7-9 CASIRTGTGGRGPEAFF TGTGCCAGCATCCGTACCGGGACAGGGGGCCGGGGACCTGAAGCTTTCTTT
NA TRBJ1-2 TRBD1 TRBV9 CASSAGQGPYGYTF TGTGCCAGCAGCGCTGGACAGGGCCCCTATGGCTACACCTTC
NA TRBJ2-2 TRBD1 TRBV5-1 CASSLGQGADTGELFF TGCGCCAGCAGCTTGGGACAGGGGGCTGACACCGGGGAGCTGTTTTTT
NA TRBJ2-6 NA TRBV7-8 CASSFRVFSGANVLTF TGTGCCAGCAGCTTCCGTGTGTTCTCTGGGGCCAACGTCCTGACTTTC
NA TRBJ2-1 TRBD1 TRBV4-1 CASSYNTGQGANEQFF TGCGCCAGCAGCTATAATACGGGACAGGGGGCAAATGAGCAGTTCTTC
NA TRBJ2-1 TRBD2 TRBV7-3 CASSSIAGGGTYNEQFF TGTGCCAGCAGCTCCATAGCGGGAGGGGGGACCTACAATGAGCAGTTCTTC
NA TRBJ2-2 NA TRBV5-1 CASSLPQPANTGELFF TGCGCCAGCAGCCTCCCACAGCCCGCGAACACCGGGGAGCTGTTTTTT
NA TRBJ1-1 TRBD1 TRBV19 CASSLYRGNTEAFF TGTGCCAGTAGTCTCTACAGGGGGAACACTGAAGCTTTCTTT
NA TRBJ1-1 TRBD1 TRBV7-2 CASSAGQGNTEAFF TGTGCCAGCAGCGCGGGACAGGGAAACACTGAAGCTTTCTTT
NA TRBJ1-5 TRBD1 TRBV4-3 CASSLSTGLGQPQHF TGCGCCAGCAGCCTCTCGACAGGGTTAGGGCAGCCCCAGCATTTT
NA TRBJ2-2 NA TRBV3-1/TRBV3-2 CASSQDLGRATGELFF TGTGCCAGCAGCCAAGATCTGGGCAGGGCTACCGGGGAGCTGTTTTTT
NA TRBJ2-3 TRBD1 TRBV2 CASSGQGSFTDTQYF TGTGCCAGCAGTGGACAGGGGAGTTTCACAGATACGCAGTATTTT
NA TRBJ2-7 TRBD2 TRBV29-1 CSVGPRSGSKEQYF TGCAGCGTTGGGCCAAGGAGCGGGAGCAAGGAGCAGTACTTC
NA TRBJ2-5 TRBD2 TRBV11-2 CASSLRLAGARGETQYF TGTGCCAGCAGCCTGAGACTAGCGGGGGCCCGGGGGGAGACCCAGTACTTC
NA TRBJ2-1 NA TRBV9 CASSVRDGAYNEQFF TGTGCCAGCAGCGTACGAGACGGGGCCTACAATGAGCAGTTCTTC
NA TRBJ1-1 NA TRBV6-5 CASRRGQGEPEAFF TGTGCCAGCAGACGCGGCCAGGGTGAACCTGAAGCTTTCTTT
NA TRBJ2-2 NA TRBV3-1/TRBV3-2 CASSQGASRYTGELFF TGTGCCAGCAGCCAAGGGGCTAGCCGCTACACCGGGGAGCTGTTTTTT
NA TRBJ1-4 NA TRBV6-1 CASSGGNHYTNEKLFF TGTGCCAGCAGTGGTGGCAACCACTATACTAATGAAAAACTGTTTTTT
NA TRBJ2-3 TRBD2 TRBV6-1 CASSESGRTDTQYF TGTGCCAGCAGTGAAAGCGGGAGGACAGATACGCAGTATTTT
NA TRBJ2-3 NA TRBV9 CASSTHRASGITDTQYF TGTGCCAGCAGCACCCACAGGGCTAGCGGAATCACAGATACGCAGTATTTT
NA TRBJ2-1 TRBD2 TRBV4-2 CASSQDIGIAGRYSGNEQFF TGTGCCAGCAGCCAAGATATCGGGATAGCGGGAAGATATTCGGGGAATGAGCAGTTCTTC
NA TRBJ2-2 TRBD2 TRBV7-2 CASSLFGTTPGELFF TGTGCCAGCAGCTTATTCGGGACTACCCCCGGGGAGCTGTTTTTT